These 5 T cell receptor beta chains originate from one sample sequenced in a study of technical replicates of blood from a handful of donors. TCRdb's copy holds only in-frame clones and misses some; the assay was immunoSEQ multiplex PCR. This table holds over 75,000 clones, around 97% found once. Sequenced sample: T cells isolated from PBMCs. These receptors all stem from a human donor in good health.

The chain has TRBV4-1 and TRBJ2-2, with D perhaps TRBD2 (5 bases). The CDR3 covers 15 residues. Germline values: CDR1 MGHRA, CDR2 YSYEKL. Between the trimmed V and J ends, which lost 3 bases and 4 bases, there was a span of 12 bases. The CDR3 bases are TGCGCCAGCAGCCAGGACTCCCGAGGCACCGGGGAGCTGTTTTTT. Translating it yields CASSQDSRGTGELFF.

V and J are TRBV19 and TRBJ1-5; the D is unclear. Germline V lookup: CDR1 LNHDA, CDR2 SQIVND (reference sequence). V was cut by 3 bases and J by 6 bases, with 21 bases left in between. The CDR3 sequence is 17 residues long. The CDR3 sequence: CASSMGSGKGGLQPQHF. The CDR3 DNA reads as TGTGCCAGTAGTATGGGGAGCGGTAAGGGAGGACTTCAGCCCCAGCATTTT.

The chain carries TRBV10-3 and TRBJ2-7, with a tentative D call TRBD2 (6 bases). Between the trimmed V and J ends, which lost 7 bases and 3 bases, there was a span of 19 bases. The CDR3 totals 15 residues. From germline, CDR1 is ENHRY and CDR2 SYGVKD. CDR3 sequence: CAIKEGLSKVYEQYF. The DNA for the CDR3 is TGTGCCATCAAGGAAGGACTATCCAAGGTCTACGAGCAGTACTTC.

The chain employs TRBV29-1 and TRBJ2-7; tentatively, D is TRBD1 (6 bases). The CDR3 has 18 amino acids. Germline loops: CDR1 SQVTM, CDR2 ANQGSEA. The V end lost 1 base, the J end lost 2 bases, and 24 bases lay between the germline ends. CDR3: CSVEGLGQSPGDTYEQYF. CDR3 bases: TGCAGCGTTGAAGGTTTAGGACAGTCCCCCGGAGACACCTACGAGCAGTACTTC.

V usage is TRBV5-1 and J usage is TRBJ2-7; the D gene is possibly TRBD1 (5 bases). Trimming pared 4 bases from V and 5 bases from J, leaving 16 bases between. The CDR3 has 14 residues. Per the germline V gene, CDR1 is SGHRS and CDR2 is YFSETQ. For the CDR3, the DNA is TGCGCCAGCAGCCCCTATGGACAAGACGACGAGCAGTACTTC. Protein sequence: CASSPYGQDDEQYF.